A single sample gave rise to the 24 T cell receptor beta chains below, sequenced in a study of OX40 agonist ivuxolimab in advanced cancers. Some clones are missing from TCRdb's copy, which holds only in-frame ones; the method was immunoSEQ multiplex PCR. The sample holds tens of thousands of clones, around nine tenths seen once. The sequences come from CD4+ or CD8+ T cells sorted from blood, collected in a trial of the OX40 agonist ivuxolimab. Source of these receptors: an adult with an advanced solid tumor such as melanoma, head and neck, liver or kidney cancer.

The chain is built from TRBV28 and TRBJ2-7, with D tentatively TRBD2 (6 bases). Looked up from germline, CDR1 is MDHEN and CDR2 is SYDVKM. The CDR3 is 18 residues long. V was cut by 1 base and J by 1 base, with 20 bases left in between. The CDR3 DNA follows: TGTGCCAGCAGTTTATATATCTGGGGAGGCAAACCTTCCTACGAGCAGTACTTC. This translates into CASSLYIWGGKPSYEQYF.

In nucleotides, the CDR3 is TGTGCCAGCAGCGACGCGACAGCAAAGAACACCGGGGAGCTGTTTTTT. Translation gives CASSDATAKNTGELFF. The chain recombines TRBV7-8 with TRBJ2-2, with D perhaps matching TRBD1 (5 bases). This CDR3 spans 16 amino acids. With 5 bases removed from V and 1 base from J, the gap between germline ends came to 14 bases. Germline V gene sequence: CDR1 SGHVS, CDR2 FQNEAQ.

This clone was recorded once. The chain has TRBV5-1 and TRBJ2-3; a weak D match, TRBD1 (5 bases). The germline V gene has CDR1 SGHRS and CDR2 YFSETQ. The CDR3 covers 14 residues. Trimming stripped 5 bases from V and 0 bases from J, with 10 bases between. The CDR3 bases are TGCGCCAGCAGAGATAGGGGCAGCACAGATACGCAGTATTTT. Amino acids: CASRDRGSTDTQYF.

A single count supports this clone. The chain couples TRBV19 to TRBJ2-2; D not resolved. The germline V and J ends were trimmed by 7 bases and 1 base, with 7 bases remaining between them. From germline, CDR1 is LNHDA and CDR2 SQIVND (reference sequence). CDR3 length equals 13 residues. CDR3 DNA: TGTGCCAGTAACGGCGAGAACACCGGGGAGCTGTTTTTT. It is translated as CASNGENTGELFF.

CDR3 sequence: CASSLGGGNEQFF. The CDR3 region has the DNA TGTGCCAGCAGCTTAGGGGGAGGAAATGAGCAGTTCTTC. V is TRBV7-8 and J is TRBJ2-1; weak D call: TRBD2 (6 bases). CDR3 length: 13 amino acids. With 1 base removed from V and 7 bases from J, the gap between germline ends came to 8 bases. Germline CDR1 SGHVS, CDR2 FQNEAQ.

This clone was recorded a few times. J is TRBJ1-5 and V is TRBV19; TRBD1 aligns across 12 bases. V shed 3 bases and J 6 bases; nucleotides not matched to a gene: 3. The germline CDR1 and CDR2 sequences are LNHDA and SQIVND (reference sequence). This CDR3 has 15 residues. CDR3 bases: TGTGCCAGTAGTATGGGACAGGGGGCTGGTCAGCCCCAGCATTTT. Amino acids: CASSMGQGAGQPQHF. Full variable domain (missing parts from reference TRBV19 and TRBJ1-5): DGGITQSPKYLFRKEGQNVTLSCEQNLNHDAMYWYRQDPGQGLRLIYYSQIVNDFQKGDIAEGYSVSREKKESFPLTVTSAQKNPTAFYLCASSMGQGAGQPQHFGDGTRLSIL.

The chain is built from TRBV2 and TRBJ1-2, with D hard to call. Trimming pared 6 bases from V and 5 bases from J, leaving 16 bases between. Looked up from germline, CDR1 is SNHLY and CDR2 is FYNNEI. The CDR3 is made up of 14 amino acids. The CDR3 region is CASRDQTGVYGYTF. As DNA, the CDR3 is TGTGCCAGCAGGGACCAGACCGGGGTGTATGGCTACACCTTC.

The chain employs TRBV11-3 and TRBJ2-1; D remains unclear. CDR1 is SGHNT and CDR2 is YENEEA in the germline V gene. This CDR3 contains 13 residues. V lost 0 bases and J 2 bases, leaving 2 bases between the germline ends. As DNA, the CDR3 is TGTGCCAGCAGCTTAGAGGCCTACAATGAGCAGTTCTTC. This translates into CASSLEAYNEQFF.

This chain connects TRBV27 to TRBJ2-7; TRBD2 agrees at 12 bases. Germline CDR1 is MNHEY and CDR2 is SMNVEV (reference sequence). V gave up 3 bases and J gave up 4 bases; unmatched junction bases: 4. This CDR3 is built from 15 residues. CDR3: CASSLASGRAYEQYF. The CDR3 nucleotides read TGTGCCAGCAGTTTGGCTAGCGGGAGGGCATACGAGCAGTACTTC.

This chain links TRBV5-1 with TRBJ2-3; 8 nucleotides line up with TRBD2. This CDR3 spans 13 amino acids. CDR1 and CDR2 (germline): SGHRS, YFSETQ. The trim removed 0 bases at V and 14 bases at J, leaving 8 bases unmatched. Written as DNA, the CDR3 is TGCGCCAGCAGCTTGGCAGAGACTAGCGCCCTGTATTTT. It encodes CASSLAETSALYF.

The sample holds a few counts of this clone. This rearrangement joins TRBV4-3 to TRBJ2-3; 9 positions agree with TRBD1. Germline V gene lookup returns CDR1 LGHNA and CDR2 YSLEER. There are 16 residues in the CDR3. V gave up 2 bases and J gave up 2 bases; unmatched junction bases: 5. DNA of the CDR3: TGCGCCAGCAGCCAAACCGGGACAGGGCCCACAGATACGCAGTATTTT. It specifies CASSQTGTGPTDTQYF.

V usage is TRBV19 and J usage is TRBJ2-2; no firm D call. V dropped 5 bases and J dropped 5 bases, with 6 bases sitting between them. The CDR3 runs to 12 residues. Germline CDR1 LNHDA, CDR2 SQIVND (reference sequence). In DNA, the CDR3 is TGTGCCAGTAGTTGGGGTACCGGGGAGCTGTTTTTT. This encodes CASSWGTGELFF. The variable domain in full, with the rest retrieved from reference TRBV19 and TRBJ2-2, is DGGITQSPKYLFRKEGQNVTLSCEQNLNHDAMYWYRQDPGQGLRLIYYSQIVNDFQKGDIAEGYSVSREKKESFPLTVTSAQKNPTAFYLCASSWGTGELFFGEGSRLTVL.

V usage is TRBV18 and J usage is TRBJ2-5, with a weak D call TRBD2 (6 bases). CDR3 length equals 13 residues. The ends were cut back, 1 base at V and 5 bases at J, with 8 bases in the middle. Germline CDR1 KGHSH, CDR2 LQKENI. The CDR3 DNA reads TGTGCCAGCTCACCACAGGGGAGGGAGACCCAGTACTTC. It encodes CASSPQGRETQYF.

This chain links TRBV19 with TRBJ1-2, with 9 nucleotides matching TRBD1. The CDR3 extends over 16 amino acids. Trimming cost V 5 bases and J 2 bases; bases outside gene matches: 9. The V gene's germline CDR1 is LNHDA and CDR2 SQIVND (reference sequence). The CDR3 here is CASSDRGSPSNYGYTF. The CDR3 DNA reads TGTGCCAGTAGTGACAGGGGGTCTCCTTCCAACTATGGCTACACCTTC.

This chain uses TRBV11-2 with TRBJ1-3; no clear D. The germline V gene has CDR1 SGHAT and CDR2 FQNNGV. Trimming took 0 bases from V and 4 from J, leaving 10 bases between them. The CDR3 is 15 residues long. The CDR3, as DNA: TGTGCCAGCAGCTTAGATGTCCGAGTCGGAAACACCATATATTTT. It is translated as CASSLDVRVGNTIYF.

This rearrangement joins TRBV5-1 to TRBJ1-1, with TRBD1 matching 7 bases. Germline CDR1 reads SGHRS; CDR2 reads YFSETQ. The CDR3 covers 15 residues. V was pared by 4 bases and J by 1 base, with 7 bases of the junction left unmatched. CDR3 DNA: TGCGCCAGCAGCGAATGGGACAGCTCGAACACTGAAGCTTTCTTT. The encoded protein is CASSEWDSSNTEAFF.

V gene TRBV6-5 combines with J gene TRBJ2-1; D may be TRBD1 or TRBD2 (5 bases each). CDR3 size: 15 residues. The germline V and J ends were trimmed by 2 bases and 7 bases, with 15 bases remaining between them. Germline V gene data show CDR1 as MNHEY and CDR2 as SVGAGI. The CDR3 is CASSYTSGAQNEQFF. CDR3 DNA: TGTGCCAGCAGTTACACTTCCGGGGCCCAAAATGAGCAGTTCTTC.

The chain joins TRBV7-8 to TRBJ1-1; TRBD1 might be the D (5 bases). The CDR3 consists of 14 residues. Per the germline V gene, CDR1 is SGHVS and CDR2 is FQNEAQ. V shed 6 bases and J shed 1 base, with 12 bases lying between them. The CDR3 DNA sequence: TGTGCCAGCAGTTCCGGGACTGCGAACACTGAAGCTTTCTTT. Translation gives CASSSGTANTEAFF.

The chain joins TRBV5-6 to TRBJ2-1; D unclear. CDR1 and CDR2 from the germline V gene are SGHDT and YYEEEE. The CDR3 totals 12 residues. Trimming took 1 base from V and 7 from J, leaving 6 bases between them. CDR3 nucleotides: TGTGCCAGCAGCTTGATGGCTAATGAGCAGTTCTTC. It codes for CASSLMANEQFF.

The chain uses TRBV10-3 and TRBJ2-3; 12 bases match TRBD1. The germline gives CDR1 ENHRY, CDR2 SYGVKD. The CDR3 sequence is 16 residues long. The junction had 3 bases not matched to a gene; V was cut back by 4 bases and J by 1 base. CDR3 sequence: CAISAGTGGGTDTQYF. The CDR3 coding sequence is TGTGCCATCAGTGCCGGGACAGGGGGCGGCACAGATACGCAGTATTTT.

The chain joins TRBV28 to TRBJ2-1; no clear D gene. V was clipped by 6 bases and J by 9 bases, with 18 bases between them. Germline lookup yields CDR1 MDHEN and CDR2 SYDVKM. The CDR3 spans 14 residues. CDR3 in amino acids: CASRAPSYFSEQFF. The CDR3, as DNA: TGTGCCAGCAGGGCCCCGAGCTACTTCAGTGAGCAGTTCTTC.

The chain couples TRBV10-3 to TRBJ2-2; tentative D call: TRBD2 (6 bases). The ends were cut back, 11 bases at V and 1 base at J, with 14 bases in the middle. The CDR3 runs to 14 residues. Germline assignment: CDR1 ENHRY and CDR2 SYGVKD. For the CDR3, the DNA is TGTGCCTTGGCGACTAGTTTGAACACCGGGGAGCTGTTTTTT. It yields the protein CALATSLNTGELFF.

V and J are TRBV2 and TRBJ2-7; D possibly matches TRBD1 or TRBD2 (5 bases each). The CDR3 spans 15 residues. In germline, CDR1 is SNHLY, CDR2 FYNNEI. V was shortened by 8 bases and J by 6 bases, with 23 bases between the two germline ends. The CDR3 reads CASLTLDWGRGEQYF. The CDR3 DNA sequence: TGTGCCAGCCTTACCCTCGACTGGGGGAGAGGCGAGCAGTACTTC.

The J gene is TRBJ1-3, the V gene TRBV2, with 7 bases matching TRBD1. Germline trimming cut 6 bases from V and 7 bases from J; bases unmatched to any gene: 9. The CDR3 runs to 14 residues. Germline assignment: CDR1 SNHLY and CDR2 FYNNEI. This CDR3 reads CASREQGLGNTIYF. CDR3 DNA sequence: TGTGCCAGCAGGGAACAGGGGTTAGGGAACACCATATATTTT.